The text below deals with one T cell receptor (beta chain). CDR3 length: 14 amino acids. V shed 2 bases and J 3 bases; nucleotides not matched to a gene: 5. CDR1 SGHDT and CDR2 YYEEEE come from the germline V gene. These data originate in a study of blood T cells in healthy people across ages. It was with a sample-barcoded 5' primer and a J-beta primer mix that a second PCR of about 7 to 12 cycles was run. One entry per CDR3 protein results from TCRdb running MiXCR on the 5' RACE reads. The sample has 800,000 to 1,300,000 distinct CDR3 sequences, about 23% seen once; the top ten hold approximately 0.79%. The sample was also reused in another study, on T cells of mothers and their children.

This receptor was obtained from a girl aged 2-10 years in good health. Sequenced input: blood. The chain uses TRBV5-6 and TRBJ2-7; 7 bases are a match to TRBD2. As DNA, the CDR3 is TGTGCCAGCAGCTTTCAGCGGGGATTCTACGAGCAGTACTTC. Translated: CASSFQRGFYEQYF.